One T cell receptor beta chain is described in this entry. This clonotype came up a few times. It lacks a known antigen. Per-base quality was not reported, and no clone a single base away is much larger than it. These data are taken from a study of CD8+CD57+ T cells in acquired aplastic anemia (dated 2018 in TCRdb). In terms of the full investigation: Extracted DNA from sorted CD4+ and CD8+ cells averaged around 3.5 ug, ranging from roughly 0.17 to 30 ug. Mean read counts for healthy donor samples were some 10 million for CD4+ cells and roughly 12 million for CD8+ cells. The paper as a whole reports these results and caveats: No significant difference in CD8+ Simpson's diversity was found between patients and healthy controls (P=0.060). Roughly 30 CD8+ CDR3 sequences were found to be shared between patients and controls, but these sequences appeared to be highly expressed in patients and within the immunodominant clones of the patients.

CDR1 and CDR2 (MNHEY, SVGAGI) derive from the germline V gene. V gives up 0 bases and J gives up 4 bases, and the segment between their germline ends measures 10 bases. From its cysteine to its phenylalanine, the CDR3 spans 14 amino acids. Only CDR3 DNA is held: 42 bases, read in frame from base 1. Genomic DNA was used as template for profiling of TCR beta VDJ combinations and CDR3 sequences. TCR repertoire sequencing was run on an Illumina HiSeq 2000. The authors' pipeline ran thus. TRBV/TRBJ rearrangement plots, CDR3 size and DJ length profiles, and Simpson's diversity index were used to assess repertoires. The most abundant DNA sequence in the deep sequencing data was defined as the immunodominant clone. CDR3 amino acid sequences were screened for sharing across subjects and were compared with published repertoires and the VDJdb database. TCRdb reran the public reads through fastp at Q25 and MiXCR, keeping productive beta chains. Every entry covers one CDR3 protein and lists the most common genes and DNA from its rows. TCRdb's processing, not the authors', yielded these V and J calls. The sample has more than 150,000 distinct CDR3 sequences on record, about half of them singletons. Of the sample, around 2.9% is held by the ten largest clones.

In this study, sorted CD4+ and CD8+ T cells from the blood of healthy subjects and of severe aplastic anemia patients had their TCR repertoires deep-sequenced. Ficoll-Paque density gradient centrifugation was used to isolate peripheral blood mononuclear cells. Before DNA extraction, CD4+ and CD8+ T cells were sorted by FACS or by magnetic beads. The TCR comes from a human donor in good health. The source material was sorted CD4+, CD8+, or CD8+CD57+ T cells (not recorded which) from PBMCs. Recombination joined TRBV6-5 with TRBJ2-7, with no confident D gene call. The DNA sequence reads TGTGCCAGCAGTTACTCGTTGGGCTTTTACGAGCAGTACTTC. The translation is CASSYSLGFYEQYF.